These 8 T cell receptor beta chains originate from one sample sequenced in a study of beta chain features in type 1 diabetes. These receptors' antigens are unknown. Study-level findings and limits: Moderate but significant shortening of TCRB CDR3s was recorded in all four CD4+ subsets from Type 1 diabetes patients.

Of the isolated RNA, all was reverse transcribed, and so the sequenced material was expressed TCRB transcripts. Profiled with immunoSEQ multiplex PCR; TCRdb holds only in-frame clones, not every one. The table shows about 650,000 clones, with around 12% occurring only once. Material for sequencing was naive CD4+ T cells from blood. The receptor set was obtained from a man younger than 45 with type 1 diabetes.

The table lists this clone with a few counts. The sample has other DNA sequences that encode this CDR3 too. The V gene is TRBV6-1, the J gene TRBJ2-3; D not certain. Germline V gene lookup returns CDR1 MNHNS and CDR2 SASEGT. CDR3 length: 14 amino acids. V lost 1 base and J lost 0, with 5 bases in between. The CDR3 sequence is CASSEGGSTDTQYF. The CDR3 DNA sequence: TGTGCCAGCAGTGAAGGTGGAAGCACAGATACGCAGTATTTT.

This chain links TRBV4-2 with TRBJ2-7; 10 positions match TRBD1. The CDR3 runs to 13 residues. V lost 4 bases, J lost 6 bases, and 3 bases stayed unmatched. Germline CDR1 and CDR2: LGHNA and YNFKEQ. The CDR3 DNA follows: TGTGCCAGCAGCCGACAGGGGGCTGCCGAGCAGTACTTC. Its protein is CASSRQGAAEQYF.

In its sample, this clone was seen a few times. The chain links TRBV5-1 to TRBJ1-2, with a tentative D call TRBD1 (5 bases). This CDR3 region has 12 residues. Trimming took off 6 bases at V and 6 bases at J, with 12 bases between the two ends. From germline, CDR1 is SGHRS and CDR2 YFSETQ. The CDR3 DNA reads as TGCGCCAGCACTCCTGGGGACGATGGCTACACCTTC. The encoded protein is CASTPGDDGYTF.

V usage is TRBV6-5 and J usage is TRBJ2-3; D is unclear. Trimming removed 7 bases from V and 6 bases from J, with 8 bases in between. This CDR3 contains 11 residues. CDR1 MNHEY and CDR2 SVGAGI come from the germline V gene. This CDR3 is CASIFADTQYF. CDR3 bases: TGTGCCAGCATCTTCGCGGATACGCAGTATTTT.

V usage is TRBV7-2 and J usage is TRBJ1-6; the D gene is possibly TRBD1 (6 bases). Per the germline V gene, CDR1 is SGHTA and CDR2 is FQGNSA. The CDR3 loop spans 14 amino acids. Trimming left V 3 bases short and J 7 bases short, with 10 bases between. The CDR3 region has the DNA TGTGCCAGCAGCTTTGACAGGAAGAATTCACCCCTCCACTTT. Translating it yields CASSFDRKNSPLHF.

V gene TRBV2 combines with J gene TRBJ1-5; D might be TRBD1 (6 bases). This CDR3 has 16 amino acids. Between the trimmed V and J ends, which lost 1 base and 0 bases, there was a span of 10 bases. The germline CDR1 and CDR2 sequences are SNHLY and FYNNEI. The CDR3 coding sequence is TGTGCCAGCAGTGAAGTTGACAGGTATAGCAATCAGCCCCAGCATTTT. As protein: CASSEVDRYSNQPQHF.

This clone has more than one count but fewer than ten. The chain uses TRBV28 and TRBJ1-2, with unresolved D. From germline, CDR1 is MDHEN and CDR2 SYDVKM. There are 12 residues in the CDR3. The germline V and J ends were trimmed by 6 bases and 3 bases, with 8 bases remaining between them. This chain's CDR3 is CASSEGDYGYTF. CDR3 nucleotides: TGTGCCAGCAGCGAGGGCGACTATGGCTACACCTTC.

The chain combines TRBV7-2 with TRBJ2-2, with 12 bases matching TRBD1. Germline V gene sequence: CDR1 SGHTA, CDR2 FQGNSA. V shed 5 bases, J shed 4 bases, and the junction held 2 bases outside the gene matches. CDR3 size: 15 residues. As DNA, the CDR3 is TGTGCCAGCAGCACGGGACAGGGGGCCACCGGGGAGCTGTTTTTT. This gives the protein CASSTGQGATGELFF.